This T cell receptor beta chain was observed in a study of T cell changes during pregnancy in multiple sclerosis. The protocol was immunoSEQ multiplex PCR, while the TCRdb copy is restricted to in-frame clones and leaves out a portion. The sample has 45,000 to 55,000 clones, 94% seen once. The V gene lost 5 bases and the J gene lost 6 bases, with 23 bases spanning the gap. The V gene's germline CDR1 is LNHDA and CDR2 SQIVND (reference sequence). The CDR3 extends over 17 amino acids. This rearrangement joins TRBV19 to TRBJ2-1; possible D gene TRBD2, 6 bases. The clonotype originates from a female donor with multiple sclerosis, enrolled in a pregnancy study. Sequences were derived from CD8+ T cells from peripheral blood mononuclear cells, sampled before pregnancy. The CDR3 loop reads CASSPGEIAVGGNEQFF. The DNA of the CDR3 is TGTGCCAGTAGTCCCGGAGAAATAGCGGTTGGGGGCAATGAGCAGTTCTTC.